The TCR beta chain under discussion was sequenced for a study of T cell clones after liver transplantation. The wider study: TCRbeta sequencing after a pre-transplant mixed lymphocyte reaction identified graft-donor-reactive clones, later tracked in post-transplant blood. Tolerant meant at least one year fully off immunosuppression without liver enzymes above twice normal.

This CDR3 has 13 residues. V was pared by 0 bases and J by 5 bases, with 7 bases between. Germline V lookup: CDR1 SGHAT, CDR2 FQNNGV. Sequenced by immunoSEQ multiplex PCR; TCRdb stores in-frame clones only, minus some. The repertoire holds tens of thousands of clones, with more than 70% as singletons. Study-wide points: Low donor cell numbers restricted donor-reactive repertoire measurement in a couple of subjects. Circulating graft-donor-reactive CD4 TCRbeta sequences fell significantly post-transplant in 5 of 8 subjects.

Regarding this clone: Its matching antigen is unknown.

The clonotype was recovered from a human patient who received a liver transplant. Some T cells may be supplied by the graft donor. The material was CD4+ T cells from blood, obtained at the 22-month timepoint. This sequence joins TRBV11-2 and TRBJ1-2; D is unclear. The CDR3 here is CASSLERPYGYTF. In DNA, the CDR3 is TGTGCCAGCAGCTTAGAGAGACCATATGGCTACACCTTC. Variable domain in full (rest from reference TRBV11-2 and TRBJ1-2): EAGVAQSPRYKIIEKRQSVAFWCNPISGHATLYWYQQILGQGPKLLIQFQNNGVVDDSQLPKDRFSAERLKGVDSTLKIQPAKLEDSAVYLCASSLERPYGYTFGSGTRLTVV.